These 9 T cell receptor beta chains were sequenced from one sample in a study of blood T cell repertoires in COVID-19. TCRdb's table, derived via immunoSEQ multiplex PCR, lists solely in-frame clones and lacks some. This sample has roughly 180,000 clones; about 86% occur once, and the top ten carry over 0.85%. Sequencing was done on a sample of peripheral blood. The receptors come from a man aged 18 to 30 with acute or convalescent COVID-19.

CDR3 nucleotide sequence: TGTGCCAGCAGCTCCCGAAGGACAGGGGGCTATGAAGCTTTCTTT. Amino acid sequence: CASSSRRTGGYEAFF. This chain joins TRBV7-2 and TRBJ1-1; TRBD1 aligns across 11 bases. The germline V gene has CDR1 SGHTA and CDR2 FQGNSA. The trim removed 4 bases at V and 7 bases at J, leaving 8 bases unmatched. The CDR3 spans 15 residues.

This chain connects TRBV30 to TRBJ1-1, with 8 bases lining up with TRBD1. Per the germline V gene, CDR1 is GTSNPN and CDR2 is SVGIG (reference sequence). The J segment lost 2 bases and the V segment lost 5 bases, leaving 4 bases of the junction unmatched. The CDR3 is 13 residues long. Here the CDR3 reads CAWGQGVNTEAFF. The CDR3 DNA reads as TGTGCCTGGGGACAGGGTGTAAACACTGAAGCTTTCTTT. The variable domain in full, with the rest retrieved from reference TRBV30 and TRBJ1-1, is SQTIHQWPATLVQPVGSPLSLECTVEGTSNPNLYWYRQAAGRGLQLLFYSVGIGQISSEVPQNLSASRPQDRQFILSSKKLLLSDSGFYLCAWGQGVNTEAFFGQGTRLTVV.

V is TRBV6-2 or TRBV6-3 and J is TRBJ1-1; D gene ambiguous. The CDR3 sequence is 14 residues long. Trimming left V 5 bases short and J 0 bases short, with 10 bases between. From germline, CDR1 is MNHEY and CDR2 SVGEGT. This CDR3 is CASSPARMNTEAFF. The CDR3 region has the DNA TGTGCCAGCAGTCCCGCGAGGATGAACACTGAAGCTTTCTTT.

The chain is built from TRBV28 and TRBJ1-5; D is uncertain. CDR1 is MDHEN and CDR2 is SYDVKM in the germline V gene. The V and J ends lost 11 bases and 5 bases respectively, with 16 bases between them. This CDR3 comprises 13 residues. The chain's CDR3 is CAGGSGRYQPQHF. CDR3 coding DNA: TGTGCCGGAGGGTCGGGTCGTTATCAGCCCCAGCATTTT. The whole variable domain, remainder taken from reference TRBV28 and TRBJ1-5, is DVKVTQSSRYLVKRTGEKVFLECVQDMDHENMFWYRQDPGLGLRLIYFSYDVKMKEKGDIPEGYSVSREKKERFSLILESASTNQTSMYLCAGGSGRYQPQHFGDGTRLSIL.

V usage is TRBV7-2 and J usage is TRBJ1-1; 7 bases map to TRBD1. The CDR3 is made up of 14 amino acids. Germline CDR1 SGHTA, CDR2 FQGNSA. The J segment lost 2 bases and the V segment lost 8 bases, leaving 8 bases of the junction unmatched. The DNA of the CDR3 is TGTGCCAGCGTCGAAAGGACAGGAAACACTGAAGCTTTCTTT. It translates to CASVERTGNTEAFF.

The chain links TRBV29-1 to TRBJ1-1; D call uncertain. This CDR3 has 12 amino acids. Germline values: CDR1 SQVTM, CDR2 ANQGSEA. V lost 4 bases and J lost 1, with 7 bases in between. CDR3 region: CSVVAENTEAFF. The DNA of the CDR3 is TGCAGCGTTGTTGCAGAGAACACTGAAGCTTTCTTT.

This sequence joins TRBV19 and TRBJ1-5; TRBD1 aligns across 7 bases. The CDR3 spans 15 residues. Trimming took 6 bases from V and 4 from J; bases not matched to a gene: 9. Germline assignment: CDR1 LNHDA and CDR2 SQIVND (reference sequence). CDR3 amino acids: CASRSDRVRNQPQHF. The CDR3 coding sequence is TGTGCCAGTAGATCCGACAGGGTAAGGAATCAGCCCCAGCATTTT.

Only one count was recorded for this clone. The chain combines TRBV3-1 (or the pseudogene TRBV3-2) with TRBJ1-3; D is undetermined. Trimming removed 1 base at V and 0 bases at J, with 7 bases between. CDR3 size: 15 residues. Germline loops: CDR1 LGHDT, CDR2 YNNKEL (reference sequence). CDR3 residues: CASSQAIGSGNTIYF. Here the CDR3 DNA reads TGTGCCAGCAGCCAAGCGATCGGCTCTGGAAACACCATATATTTT.

The chain has TRBV5-1 and TRBJ1-1, with TRBD1 matching 8 bases. CDR1 and CDR2 from the germline V gene are SGHRS and YFSETQ. CDR3 size: 14 residues. With V trimmed by 0 bases and J by 4 bases, 2 bases remained unmatched. The CDR3 sequence is CASSLGGTGTEAFF. CDR3 bases: TGCGCCAGCAGCTTGGGGGGGACAGGCACTGAAGCTTTCTTT.